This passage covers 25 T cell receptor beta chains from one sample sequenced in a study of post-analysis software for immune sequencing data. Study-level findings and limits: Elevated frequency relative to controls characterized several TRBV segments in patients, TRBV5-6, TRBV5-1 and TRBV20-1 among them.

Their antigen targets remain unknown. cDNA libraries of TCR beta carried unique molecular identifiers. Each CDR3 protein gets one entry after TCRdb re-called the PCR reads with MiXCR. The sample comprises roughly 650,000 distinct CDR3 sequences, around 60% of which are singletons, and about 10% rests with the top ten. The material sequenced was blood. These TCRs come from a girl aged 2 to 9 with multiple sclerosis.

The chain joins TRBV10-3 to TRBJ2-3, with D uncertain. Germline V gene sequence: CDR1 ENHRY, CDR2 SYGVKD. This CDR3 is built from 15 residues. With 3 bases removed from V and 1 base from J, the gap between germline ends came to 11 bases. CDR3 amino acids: CAISDRTERTDTQYF. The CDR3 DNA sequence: TGTGCCATCAGTGATCGAACGGAACGCACAGATACGCAGTATTTT.

This chain's CDR3 is CATSRSTHGQQYF. CDR3 nucleotide sequence: TGTGCCACCAGCAGATCGACCCACGGGCAGCAGTACTTC. This chain joins TRBV15 and TRBJ2-7; no firm D call. The germline V gene encodes CDR1 LNHNV and CDR2 YYDKDF (reference sequence). V was pared by 2 bases and J by 8 bases, with 13 bases between. This CDR3 is built from 13 residues.

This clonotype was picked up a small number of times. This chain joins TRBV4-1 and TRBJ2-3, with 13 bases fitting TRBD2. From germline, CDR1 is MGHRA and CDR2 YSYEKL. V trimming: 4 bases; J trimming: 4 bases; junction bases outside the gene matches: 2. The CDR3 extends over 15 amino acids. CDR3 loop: CASSPTSGGSDTQYF. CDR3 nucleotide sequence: TGCGCCAGCAGCCCGACTAGCGGGGGGTCAGATACGCAGTATTTT.

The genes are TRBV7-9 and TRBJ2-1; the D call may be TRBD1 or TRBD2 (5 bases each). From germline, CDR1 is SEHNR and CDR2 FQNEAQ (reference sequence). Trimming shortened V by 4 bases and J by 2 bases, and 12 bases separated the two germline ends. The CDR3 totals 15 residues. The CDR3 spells CASSYRDQPYNEQFF. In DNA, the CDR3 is TGTGCCAGCAGCTATCGGGACCAACCCTACAATGAGCAGTTCTTC.

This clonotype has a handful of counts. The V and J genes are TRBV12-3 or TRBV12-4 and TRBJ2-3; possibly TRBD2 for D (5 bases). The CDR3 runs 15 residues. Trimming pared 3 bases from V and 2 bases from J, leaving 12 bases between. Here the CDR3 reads CASSFLAEYTDTQYF. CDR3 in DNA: TGTGCCAGCAGTTTCCTAGCAGAGTACACAGATACGCAGTATTTT.

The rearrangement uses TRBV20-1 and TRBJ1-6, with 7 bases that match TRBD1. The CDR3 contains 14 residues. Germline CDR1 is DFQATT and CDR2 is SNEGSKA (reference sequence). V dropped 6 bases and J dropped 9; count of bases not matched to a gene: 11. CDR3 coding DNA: TGCAGTGCAAGCCGGGCAGGGGGTAGTTCACCCCTCCACTTT. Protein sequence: CSASRAGGSSPLHF.

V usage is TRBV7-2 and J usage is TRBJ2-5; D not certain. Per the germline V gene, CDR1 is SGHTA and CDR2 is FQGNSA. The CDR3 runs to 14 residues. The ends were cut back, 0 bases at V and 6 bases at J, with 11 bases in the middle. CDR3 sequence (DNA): TGTGCCAGCAGCTTAGCGGTGGGGATGAAGACCCAGTACTTC. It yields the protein CASSLAVGMKTQYF.

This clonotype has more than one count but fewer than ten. The CDR3 DNA reads as TGCGCCAGCAGCCAAGAGGAGGGTAGAACTGAAGCTTTCTTT. The encoded protein is CASSQEEGRTEAFF. This sequence joins TRBV4-3 and TRBJ1-1; D call uncertain. The V end was cut by 0 bases, the J end by 5 bases, with 10 bases between. CDR1 is LGHNA and CDR2 is YSLEER in the germline V gene. This CDR3 is built from 14 residues.

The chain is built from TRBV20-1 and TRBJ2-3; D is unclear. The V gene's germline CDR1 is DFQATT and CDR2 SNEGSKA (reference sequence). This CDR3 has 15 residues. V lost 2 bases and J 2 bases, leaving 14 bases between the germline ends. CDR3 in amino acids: CSARPPGRPTDTQYF. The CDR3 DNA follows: TGCAGTGCTAGACCGCCTGGGCGCCCCACAGATACGCAGTATTTT.

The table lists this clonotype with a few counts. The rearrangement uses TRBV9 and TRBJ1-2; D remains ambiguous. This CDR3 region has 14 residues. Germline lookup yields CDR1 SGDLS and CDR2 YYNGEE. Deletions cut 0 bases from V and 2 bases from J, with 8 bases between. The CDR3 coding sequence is TGTGCCAGCAGCGTAGCTGGCAGGAACTATGGCTACACCTTC. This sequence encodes CASSVAGRNYGYTF. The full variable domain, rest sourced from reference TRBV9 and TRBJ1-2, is DSGVTQTPKHLITATGQRVTLRCSPRSGDLSVYWYQQSLDQGLQFLIQYYNGEERAKGNILERFSAQQFPDLHSELNLSSLELGDSALYFCASSVAGRNYGYTFGSGTRLTVV.

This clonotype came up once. CDR3 loop: CASSIRGGDEKLFF. In DNA form, the CDR3 reads TGCGCCAGCAGCATTAGAGGAGGGGACGAAAAACTGTTTTTT. The chain joins TRBV5-1 to TRBJ1-4; weak D call: TRBD1 (5 bases). CDR3 size: 14 residues. Between the trimmed V and J ends, which lost 4 bases and 8 bases, there was a span of 15 bases. CDR1 SGHRS and CDR2 YFSETQ come from the germline V gene. The variable domain in full, with the rest retrieved from reference TRBV5-1 and TRBJ1-4, is KAGVTQTPRYLIKTRGQQVTLSCSPISGHRSVSWYQQTPGQGLQFLFEYFSETQRNKGNFPGRFSGRQFSNSRSEMNVSTLELGDSALYLCASSIRGGDEKLFFGSGTQLSVL.

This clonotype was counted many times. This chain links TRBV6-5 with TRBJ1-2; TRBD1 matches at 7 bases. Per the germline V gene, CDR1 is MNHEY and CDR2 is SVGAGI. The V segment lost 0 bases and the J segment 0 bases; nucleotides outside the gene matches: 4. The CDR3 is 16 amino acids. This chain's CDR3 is CASSYSITGANYGYTF. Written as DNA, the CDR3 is TGTGCCAGCAGTTACTCGATTACAGGGGCTAACTATGGCTACACCTTC.

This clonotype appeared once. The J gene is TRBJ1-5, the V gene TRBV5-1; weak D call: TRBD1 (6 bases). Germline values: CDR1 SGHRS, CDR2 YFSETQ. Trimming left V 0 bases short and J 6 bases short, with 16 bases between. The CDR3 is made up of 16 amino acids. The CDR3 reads CASSLGGQVSGQPQHF. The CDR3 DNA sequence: TGCGCCAGCAGCTTGGGGGGGCAAGTCAGTGGTCAGCCCCAGCATTTT.

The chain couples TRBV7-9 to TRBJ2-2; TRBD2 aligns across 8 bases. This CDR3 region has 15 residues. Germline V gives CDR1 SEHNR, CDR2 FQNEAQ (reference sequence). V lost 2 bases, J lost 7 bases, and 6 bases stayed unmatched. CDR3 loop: CASSLSAGADGELFF. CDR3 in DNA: TGTGCCAGCAGCTTATCAGCGGGAGCAGACGGGGAGCTGTTTTTT.

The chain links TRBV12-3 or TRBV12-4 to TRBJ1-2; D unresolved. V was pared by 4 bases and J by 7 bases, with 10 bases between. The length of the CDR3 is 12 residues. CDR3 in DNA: TGTGCCAGCAGTTCAATAGACGGTGGCTACACCTTC. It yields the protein CASSSIDGGYTF.

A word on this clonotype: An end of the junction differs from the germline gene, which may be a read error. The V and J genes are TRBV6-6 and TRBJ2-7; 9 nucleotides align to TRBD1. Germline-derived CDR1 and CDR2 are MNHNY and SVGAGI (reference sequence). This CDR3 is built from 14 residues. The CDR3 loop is CASRYRGQGWEQYF. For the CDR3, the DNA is TGCGCCAGCAGGTACAGGGGGCAGGGATGGGAGCAGTACTTC.

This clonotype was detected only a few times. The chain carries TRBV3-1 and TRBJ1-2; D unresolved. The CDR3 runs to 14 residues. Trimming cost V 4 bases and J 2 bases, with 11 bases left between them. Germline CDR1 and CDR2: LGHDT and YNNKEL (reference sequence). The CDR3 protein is CASSPSGSNYGYTF. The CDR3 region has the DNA TGTGCCAGCAGCCCCTCGGGCAGCAACTATGGCTACACCTTC.

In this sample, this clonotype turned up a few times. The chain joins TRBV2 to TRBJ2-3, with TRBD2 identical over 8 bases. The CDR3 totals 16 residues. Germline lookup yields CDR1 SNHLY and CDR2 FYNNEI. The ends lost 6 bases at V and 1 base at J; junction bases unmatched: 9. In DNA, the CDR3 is TGTGCCAGCAGCCCCCCGACTAGCGCGGGCACAGATACGCAGTATTTT. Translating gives CASSPPTSAGTDTQYF.

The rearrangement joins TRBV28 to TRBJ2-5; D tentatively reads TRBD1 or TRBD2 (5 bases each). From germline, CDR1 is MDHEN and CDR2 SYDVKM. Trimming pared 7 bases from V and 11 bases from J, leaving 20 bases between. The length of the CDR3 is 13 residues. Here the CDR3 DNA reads TGTGCCAGCAAGGCCGGGGCAGTGGAGGAGCAGTACTTC. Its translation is CASKAGAVEEQYF. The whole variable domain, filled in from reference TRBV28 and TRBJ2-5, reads DVKVTQSSRYLVKRTGEKVFLECVQDMDHENMFWYRQDPGLGLRLIYFSYDVKMKEKGDIPEGYSVSREKKERFSLILESASTNQTSMYLCASKAGAVEEQYFGPGTRLLVL.

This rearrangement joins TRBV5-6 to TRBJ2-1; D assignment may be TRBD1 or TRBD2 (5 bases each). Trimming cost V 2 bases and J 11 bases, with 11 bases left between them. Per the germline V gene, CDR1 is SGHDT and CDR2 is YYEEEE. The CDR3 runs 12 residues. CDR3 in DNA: TGTGCCAGCAGCTTTGGGGACCTTAAGCAGTTCTTC. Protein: CASSFGDLKQFF.

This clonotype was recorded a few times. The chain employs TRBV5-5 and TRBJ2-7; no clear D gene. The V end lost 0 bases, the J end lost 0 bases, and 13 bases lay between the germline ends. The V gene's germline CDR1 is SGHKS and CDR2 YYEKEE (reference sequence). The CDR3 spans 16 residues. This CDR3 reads CASSLVFRASSYEQYF. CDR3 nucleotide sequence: TGTGCCAGCAGCTTGGTGTTTCGGGCCTCCTCCTACGAGCAGTACTTC.

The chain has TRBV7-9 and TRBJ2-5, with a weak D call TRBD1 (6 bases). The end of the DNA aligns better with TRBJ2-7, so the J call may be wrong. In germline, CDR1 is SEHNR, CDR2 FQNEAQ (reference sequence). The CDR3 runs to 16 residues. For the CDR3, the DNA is TGTGCCAGCAGCTTTGTAATTCCGGGACATAACTACGAGCAGTACTTC. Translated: CASSFVIPGHNYEQYF.

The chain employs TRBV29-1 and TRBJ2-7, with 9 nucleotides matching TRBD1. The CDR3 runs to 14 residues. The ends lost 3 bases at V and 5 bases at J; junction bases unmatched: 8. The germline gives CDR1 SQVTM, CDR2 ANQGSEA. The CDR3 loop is CSVEGQGQYDEQYF. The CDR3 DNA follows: TGCAGCGTTGAGGGACAGGGCCAGTACGACGAGCAGTACTTC.

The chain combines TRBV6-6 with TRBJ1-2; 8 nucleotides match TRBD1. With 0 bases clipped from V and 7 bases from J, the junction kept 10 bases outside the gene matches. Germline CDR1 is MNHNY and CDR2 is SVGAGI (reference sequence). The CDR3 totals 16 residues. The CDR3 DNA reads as TGTGCCAGCAGTTACTCGCCCGGACAGGGAGAGAGTGGCTACACCTTC. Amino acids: CASSYSPGQGESGYTF.

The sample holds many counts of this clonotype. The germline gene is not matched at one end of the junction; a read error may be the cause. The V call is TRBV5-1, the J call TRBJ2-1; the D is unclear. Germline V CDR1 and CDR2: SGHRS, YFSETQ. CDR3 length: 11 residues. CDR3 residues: CASSLDNEQFF. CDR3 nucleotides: TGTGCCAGCAGCTTAGACAATGAGCAGTTCTTC.